This T cell receptor beta chain was recovered during a study of blood T cell repertoires in COVID-19 (TCRdb year 2020). Background for the entire study: Samples from collaborators originated in the United States, Italy and Spain and spanned both the acute and convalescent phases of COVID-19. The material from the prospective study consisted of cDNA or gDNA derived from T cells, B-cell-depleted T cells, or PBMCs. Deeply sampled blood TCRbeta repertoires from subjects exposed to, actively infected with, or recovered from COVID-19 were included in the dataset. The repertoires were released in a freely available public database meant as a resource for research on the immune response to SARS-CoV-2. Samples were obtained from the ongoing ImmuneRACE study (first 160 participants) and from over 1,000 subjects provided by 6 global collaborators. The sample metadata nearly always contained a de-identified subject ID, COVID-19 status, age in years and sex. HLA class I and class II types, where available, came from metadata supplied by the sample provider rather than from assay-based typing.

Comments on this clone: Its antigen specificity is not known. Base qualities were left out, and no much larger clone turns up one base away.

Per the germline V gene, SGHTA is the CDR1 and FQGNSA is the CDR2. CDR3 length: 17 amino acids, cysteine to phenylalanine. The read is trimmed to its CDR3 DNA, 51 bases read in frame from base 1. Trimming takes 3 bases from V and 5 bases from J, and the germline ends sit 22 bases apart. TCRbeta CDR3 regions were amplified from genomic DNA by means of the immunoSEQ Assay, a bias-controlled multiplex PCR. Under the source paper's analysis protocol: The number of nucleated cells in each sample was estimated by amplification of reference gene primers within the assay. To quantify the absolute abundance of each unique TCRbeta CDR3 rearrangement, sequence reads were collapsed and filtered. For each sample, productive Simpson clonality was calculated as the square root of Simpson's diversity index over productive rearrangements. The table was pulled from immuneACCESS by TCRdb, which kept in-frame rearrangements only. Such tables lose some clones; where checked, under half of the loss comes from unresolved V genes, and the rest has no known cause. V, J and clone size derive from that table, while D and trimming were established from the DNA sequence. The sample contains around 250,000 clones, almost 90% of them found a single time. The ten biggest clones cover about 2.1% of the sample.

One collaborating source in Seattle enrolled patients while the patients were actively infected and followed the patients over time throughout the course of disease. Collaborating institutions collected whole blood in K2EDTA tubes following their own protocols. For TCRbeta analysis, collaborators shipped samples in one of three forms: frozen whole blood, isolated PBMCs, or DNA extracted from either of those sample types. What the research found in general, with its limitations: Clinical and demographic metadata were provided uncurated, with the amount varying by source and participant.

The sequenced sample was peripheral blood. The sequence was collected from a woman aged 55-75 years with COVID-19, enrolled during active disease. The chain was built from TRBV7-2 and TRBJ1-1; a tentative D call is TRBD1 (5 bases match). The DNA reads TGTGCCAGCAGCTTCCCCAAGGGGTCGGGGGTTTCAACTGAAGCTTTCTTT. Its product reads: CASSFPKGSGVSTEAFF.